This T cell receptor (beta chain) stems from a study of CD8 T cells in Susac syndrome. Study results and limitations: The study recognized that its TCR sequencing and HLA analysis covered a relatively small number of individuals.

CD8+ and CD4+ blood T cells underwent TCR beta sequencing. TEMRA cells underwent FACS enrichment and CD8+ and CD4+ T cells underwent negative isolation. The length of the CDR3 is 14 residues. Germline CDR1 and CDR2: SGHTA and FQGTGA. The germline V and J ends were trimmed by 3 bases and 2 bases, with 10 bases remaining between them. RNA, at about 0.5 to 1 ug, was reverse transcribed with random hexamers. MiXCR was run by TCRdb on the immunoSEQ multiplex PCR reads, yielding one entry per CDR3 protein. The sample holds about 120,000 distinct CDR3 sequences; 90% to 95% are singletons and the top ten take about 0.087%. This clonotype has just a few counts. Antigen: not known.

V is TRBV7-3 and J is TRBJ1-1, with D possibly matching TRBD1 (5 bases). This sequence was found in a human donor with multiple sclerosis. The sequencing sample was made of CD4+ T cells from PBMCs. CDR3 sequence (DNA): TGTGCCAGCAGCTTGGGGCCGACAAACACTGAAGCTTTCTTT. Encoded protein: CASSLGPTNTEAFF.